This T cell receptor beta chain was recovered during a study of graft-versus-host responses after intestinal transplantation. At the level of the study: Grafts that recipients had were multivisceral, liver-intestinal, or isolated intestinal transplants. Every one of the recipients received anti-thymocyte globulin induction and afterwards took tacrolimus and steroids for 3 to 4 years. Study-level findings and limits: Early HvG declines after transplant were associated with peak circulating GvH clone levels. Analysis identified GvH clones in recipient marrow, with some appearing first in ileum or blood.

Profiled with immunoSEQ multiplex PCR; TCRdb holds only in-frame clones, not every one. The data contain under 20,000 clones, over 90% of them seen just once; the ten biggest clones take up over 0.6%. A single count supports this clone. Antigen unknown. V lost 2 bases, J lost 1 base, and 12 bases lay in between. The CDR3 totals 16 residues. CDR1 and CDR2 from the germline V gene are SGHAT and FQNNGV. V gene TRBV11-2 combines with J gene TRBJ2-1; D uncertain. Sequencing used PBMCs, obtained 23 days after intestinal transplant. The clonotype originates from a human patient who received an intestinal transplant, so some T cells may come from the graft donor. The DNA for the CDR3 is TGTGCCAGCAGCTTATATGTCGGACCGTCCTACAATGAGCAGTTCTTC. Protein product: CASSLYVGPSYNEQFF.